Presented here are 17 T cell receptor beta chains from one specimen sequenced in a study of chemoradiotherapy in HPV16-positive cancers. Profiled with immunoSEQ multiplex PCR; TCRdb holds only in-frame clones, not every one. The sample has roughly 7,400 clones; around 74% are singletons. The material was tumor tissue, obtained from a patient who underwent chemoradiotherapy. Receptor source: a human donor with HPV-associated anogenital cancer.

This clone was seen a few times. The V and J genes are TRBV2 and TRBJ2-7; D is perhaps TRBD1 or TRBD2 (7 bases each). Trimming left V 5 bases short and J 2 bases short, with 16 bases between. CDR1 SNHLY and CDR2 FYNNEI come from the germline V gene. There are 15 residues in the CDR3. In DNA, the CDR3 is TGTGCCAGCAGTAAGACAGGGAGGGGGCCCTACGAGCAGTACTTC. Translation gives CASSKTGRGPYEQYF.

The chain uses TRBV9 and TRBJ1-3; D gene unclear. V lost 0 bases to trimming and J lost 1 base, with 11 bases between them. From germline, CDR1 is SGDLS and CDR2 YYNGEE. There are 16 residues in the CDR3. The DNA for the CDR3 is TGTGCCAGCAGCGTAGACGACGGTATTTCTGGAAACACCATATATTTT. Its protein product is CASSVDDGISGNTIYF.

This clone is a singleton in its sample. CDR3 region: CASGLVFVGCRIYSLNTEAFF. In DNA form, the CDR3 reads TGTGCTAGTGGTTTGGTATTCGTAGGGTGCAGAATCTACTCCTTGAACACTGAAGCTTTCTTT. This sequence joins TRBV12-5 and TRBJ1-1; no clear D. V was shortened by 0 bases and J by 0 bases, with 26 bases between the two germline ends. Germline V gene sequence: CDR1 LGHNT, CDR2 FRNRAP. The CDR3 length is 21 residues. The full variable domain, its missing parts supplied by reference TRBV12-5 and TRBJ1-1, is DARVTQTPRHKVTEMGQEVTMRCQPILGHNTVFWYRQTMMQGLELLAYFRNRAPLDDSGMPKDRFSAEMPDATLATLKIQPSEPRDSAVYFCASGLVFVGCRIYSLNTEAFFGQGTRLTVV.

The chain is built from TRBV5-6 and TRBJ1-1, with D perhaps matching TRBD1 (5 bases). The CDR3 consists of 16 residues. The V end was cut by 2 bases, the J end by 1 base, with 15 bases between. Germline V lookup: CDR1 SGHDT, CDR2 YYEEEE. CDR3 DNA sequence: TGTGCCAGCAGCTTACCGTGGGGGGTCGGGAACACTGAAGCTTTCTTT. Translating it yields CASSLPWGVGNTEAFF.

The chain combines TRBV19 with TRBJ2-3; D is possibly TRBD2 (6 bases). Germline CDR1 and CDR2: LNHDA and SQIVND (reference sequence). CDR3 length equals 15 residues. Trimming took off 8 bases at V and 1 base at J, with 16 bases between the two ends. CDR3 DNA: TGTGCCAGTCAGGAGGGTCTGATTCGCACAGATACGCAGTATTTT. It is translated as CASQEGLIRTDTQYF.

The J gene is TRBJ2-7, the V gene TRBV5-4; D is possibly TRBD2 (5 bases). Germline CDR1 and CDR2: SGHNT and YYREEE (reference sequence). V shed 7 bases and J shed 6 bases, with 23 bases lying between them. The CDR3 has 15 residues. The DNA of the CDR3 is TGTGCCAGCTGGGAGCTTGGGATTACTCCTCTCGAGCAGTACTTC. Encoded protein: CASWELGITPLEQYF.

This clone was seen a few times. This chain uses TRBV27 with TRBJ2-7; 16 bases fit TRBD2. This CDR3 has 22 residues. The trim removed 5 bases at V and 3 bases at J, leaving 22 bases unmatched. Germline-derived CDR1 and CDR2 are MNHEY and SMNVEV (reference sequence). CDR3 in DNA: TGTGCCAGCAGTCCCAAGGGACTAGCGGGGGGGCTACGAGAGACCTGGGGCTACGAGCAGTACTTC. It specifies CASSPKGLAGGLRETWGYEQYF.

This clone was found a few times. This chain connects TRBV18 to TRBJ1-1, with D possibly being TRBD1 (5 bases). Per germline, CDR1 KGHSH and CDR2 LQKENI. Trimming stripped 3 bases from V and 4 bases from J, with 12 bases between. This CDR3 spans 14 amino acids. CDR3 amino acids: CASSPGAGRTEAFF. The CDR3 DNA reads as TGTGCCAGCTCACCGGGCGCGGGGCGCACTGAAGCTTTCTTT.

This clone was seen a few times. The gene calls are TRBV5-4 and TRBJ2-2, with D possibly being TRBD2 (5 bases). V lost 0 bases to trimming and J lost 1 base, with 10 bases between them. The CDR3 is 16 amino acids. From germline, CDR1 is SGHNT and CDR2 YYREEE (reference sequence). The CDR3 protein is CASSLGGQQNTGELFF. The CDR3 region has the DNA TGTGCCAGCAGCTTGGGAGGGCAGCAGAACACCGGGGAGCTGTTTTTT.

This clone was detected only a few times. This sequence joins TRBV21-1 and TRBJ1-1. TRBV21-1 is listed as a pseudogene. There are 15 residues in the CDR3. CDR3 bases: TGTGCCAGCAGCAAAGAAAGGTCACAGAGGATTGAAGCTTTCTTT. Protein sequence: CASSKERSQRIEAFF.

CDR3: CSVGWGQVFLFLVDTQYF. CDR3 nucleotides: TGCAGCGTCGGTTGGGGACAGGTTTTTTTGTTTCTGGTAGATACGCAGTATTTT. The chain links TRBV29-1 to TRBJ2-3; 8 positions agree with TRBD1. CDR1 and CDR2 (germline): SQVTM, ANQGSEA. Trimming at V came to 6 bases and at J to 5 bases, leaving 22 bases not matched to a gene. This CDR3 has 18 amino acids.

The rearrangement links TRBV18 to TRBJ1-2, with TRBD1 as a possible D gene (5 bases). This CDR3 is 15 amino acids long. With 2 bases removed from V and 2 bases from J, the gap between germline ends came to 12 bases. The germline CDR1 and CDR2 sequences are KGHSH and LQKENI. The CDR3 is CASSPGYRQNYGYTF. The CDR3 nucleotides read TGTGCCAGCTCACCAGGATACCGACAGAACTATGGCTACACCTTC.

This chain joins TRBV7-4 and TRBJ2-5; TRBD1 matches 9 bases. The CDR3 consists of 15 residues. Germline values: CDR1 SGHVT, CDR2 SQSDAQ. V was clipped by 6 bases and J by 5 bases; unmatched bases: 10. CDR3 amino acids: CASRDAGQGKETQYF. CDR3 DNA: TGTGCCAGCAGAGACGCCGGACAGGGGAAGGAGACCCAGTACTTC.

The rearrangement uses TRBV10-3 and TRBJ1-6, with D possibly matching TRBD1 (5 bases). From germline, CDR1 is ENHRY and CDR2 SYGVKD. Trimming took 7 bases from V and 4 from J, leaving 14 bases between them. This CDR3 has 15 residues. CDR3 sequence (DNA): TGTGCCATCACCGTTGGGACGGGTTATAATTCACCCCTCCACTTT. This encodes CAITVGTGYNSPLHF.

The chain recombines TRBV5-1 with TRBJ1-3, with D possibly TRBD1 on 5 matching bases. The CDR3 extends over 17 amino acids. CDR1 and CDR2 from the germline V gene are SGHRS and YFSETQ. Trimming took off 4 bases at V and 0 bases at J, with 17 bases between the two ends. The CDR3 DNA sequence: TGCGCCAGCAGCCCTACCGGGACCCAGGGCTCTGGAAACACCATATATTTT. As protein: CASSPTGTQGSGNTIYF.

This chain connects TRBV11-2 to TRBJ2-1; D is possibly TRBD1 (5 bases). Per germline, CDR1 SGHAT and CDR2 FQNNGV. The CDR3 totals 15 residues. Trimming shortened V by 3 bases and J by 4 bases, and 13 bases separated the two germline ends. The CDR3 DNA reads TGTGCCAGCAGCTTCCGGCAGGGAAGGTACAATGAGCAGTTCTTC. This translates into CASSFRQGRYNEQFF.

The chain carries TRBV30 and TRBJ1-6; D is unclear. The CDR3 is 12 residues long. Between the trimmed V and J ends, which lost 1 base and 13 bases, there was a span of 11 bases. Germline V gene sequence: CDR1 GTSNPN, CDR2 SVGIG (reference sequence). DNA of the CDR3: TGTGCCTGGAGTGCGGCGACGTTCCCCCTCCACTTT. Encoded protein: CAWSAATFPLHF.